These 32 T cell receptor beta chains were all obtained from the same sample, sequenced in a study of shared clonotypes between healthy human individuals. TCRdb keeps only in-frame clones here, not all; method: immunoSEQ multiplex PCR. The table includes some 1 million clones, around four fifths detected once. Sequences were obtained from memory CD4+ T cells sorted from blood. Subset meaning: CD45RA-negative fraction. The receptors shown here come from a man aged 18 to 35 in good health.

This clone was picked up a small number of times. The chain couples TRBV19 to TRBJ1-6, with D maybe TRBD1 (5 bases). CDR1 is LNHDA, CDR2 SQIVND, per germline (reference sequence). Trimming stripped 5 bases from V and 7 bases from J, with 15 bases between. This CDR3 has 15 amino acids. The DNA of the CDR3 is TGTGCCAGTAGTCTCAGGGAGGCCGCAAATTCACCCCTCCACTTT. It codes for CASSLREAANSPLHF.

This chain uses TRBV5-1 with TRBJ2-3; a possible D gene is TRBD2 (6 bases). Germline loops: CDR1 SGHRS, CDR2 YFSETQ. The V gene lost 4 bases and the J gene lost 2 bases, with 14 bases spanning the gap. The CDR3 runs to 15 residues. As DNA, the CDR3 is TGCGCCAGCAGCGTAGGTGGGGGGATCACAGATACGCAGTATTTT. Protein: CASSVGGGITDTQYF.

V is TRBV19 and J is TRBJ1-1; the match to TRBD1 covers 7 bases. The CDR3 has 16 residues. J lost 0 bases, V lost 4 bases, and 8 bases had no gene match. Germline V gene lookup returns CDR1 LNHDA and CDR2 SQIVND (reference sequence). The CDR3 DNA follows: TGTGCCAGTAGTAGCGGGACAGCATACATGAACACTGAAGCTTTCTTT. Amino acids: CASSSGTAYMNTEAFF. Based on the CDR3 plus reference TRBV19 and TRBJ1-1, the full variable domain is DGGITQSPKYLFRKEGQNVTLSCEQNLNHDAMYWYRQDPGQGLRLIYYSQIVNDFQKGDIAEGYSVSREKKESFPLTVTSAQKNPTAFYLCASSSGTAYMNTEAFFGQGTRLTVV.

This clone was observed at least ten times. The chain is built from TRBV4-1 and TRBJ1-2, with 7 positions matching TRBD1. V was clipped by 2 bases and J by 0 bases; unmatched bases: 6. The CDR3 contains 16 residues. CDR1 MGHRA and CDR2 YSYEKL come from the germline V gene. CDR3 nucleotides: TGCGCCAGCAGCCAAACAGGGACAGAGTCTAACTATGGCTACACCTTC. It codes for CASSQTGTESNYGYTF.

This clone came up once. J is TRBJ2-2 and V is TRBV7-2, with D perhaps given as TRBD1 or TRBD2 (5 bases each). Germline lookup yields CDR1 SGHTA and CDR2 FQGNSA. V lost 5 bases, J lost 4 bases, and 14 bases lay in between. CDR3 length equals 15 residues. The CDR3, as DNA: TGTGCCAGCAGCCCGGCATGGGGGAGCACCGGGGAGCTGTTTTTT. This gives the protein CASSPAWGSTGELFF.

The chain recombines TRBV12-5 with TRBJ2-1, with 9 bases lining up with TRBD2. The germline V gene has CDR1 LGHNT and CDR2 FRNRAP. There are 15 residues in the CDR3. The trim removed 6 bases at V and 5 bases at J, leaving 8 bases unmatched. The DNA for the CDR3 is TGTGCTAGTGGACTAAGCGGGAGGAAGGACAATGAGCAGTTCTTC. This gives the protein CASGLSGRKDNEQFF.

V and J are TRBV1 and TRBJ2-5; TRBD1 is taken as the D call from the table, unchecked against the DNA. TRBV1 constitutes a pseudogene. The length of the CDR3 is 15 residues. The CDR3 bases are TGCACCAGCAGGGGGGACATCTCGTACGGGGAGACCCAGTACTTC. Amino acids: CTSRGDISYGETQYF.

The V and J genes are TRBV2 and TRBJ1-2; possible D gene TRBD1, 5 bases. The CDR3 has 13 residues. Germline CDR1 reads SNHLY; CDR2 reads FYNNEI. V lost 1 base to trimming and J lost 9 bases, with 12 bases between them. The CDR3 nucleotides read TGTGCCAGCAGTGAAGGGGGACTTGGGAGCTACACCTTC. Translated: CASSEGGLGSYTF.

V gene TRBV2 combines with J gene TRBJ1-2; D call uncertain. This CDR3 spans 12 amino acids. Germline assignment: CDR1 SNHLY and CDR2 FYNNEI. V lost 4 bases to trimming and J lost 5 bases, with 8 bases between them. The CDR3 nucleotides are TGTGCCAGCAGTGGGGCAGCTTATGGCTACACCTTC. Protein sequence: CASSGAAYGYTF.

The chain uses TRBV9 and TRBJ2-2, with a possible D match to TRBD1 (5 bases). Deletions cut 4 bases from V and 6 bases from J, with 19 bases between. This CDR3 has 16 amino acids. Germline assignment: CDR1 SGDLS and CDR2 YYNGEE. CDR3 amino acids: CASSTRTTDRAGELFF. Here the CDR3 DNA reads TGTGCCAGCAGCACAAGGACAACCGACCGGGCCGGGGAGCTGTTTTTT.

The V gene is TRBV2, the J gene TRBJ1-1; TRBD1 agrees at 7 bases. The CDR3 is 14 amino acids. Germline CDR1 and CDR2: SNHLY and FYNNEI. V dropped 3 bases and J dropped 5; count of bases not matched to a gene: 6. CDR3 loop: CASSETGRVTEAFF. In DNA form, the CDR3 reads TGTGCCAGCAGTGAGACAGGGAGGGTGACTGAAGCTTTCTTT.

This chain connects TRBV7-9 to TRBJ2-2; possible D gene TRBD2, 6 bases. From germline, CDR1 is SEHNR and CDR2 FQNEAQ (reference sequence). The V gene lost 5 bases and the J gene lost 5 bases, with 12 bases spanning the gap. The CDR3 totals 14 residues. The CDR3 sequence: CASSGAAGTGELFF. CDR3 DNA: TGTGCCAGCAGCGGAGCGGCGGGAACCGGGGAGCTGTTTTTT.

This chain links TRBV11-2 with TRBJ2-2; D not resolved. The CDR3 consists of 15 residues. V shed 8 bases and J shed 4 bases, with 17 bases lying between them. Germline lookup yields CDR1 SGHAT and CDR2 FQNNGV. DNA of the CDR3: TGTGCCAGCCTCCCCGGTAAAGCTCGCACCGGGGAGCTGTTTTTT. Translating it yields CASLPGKARTGELFF.

The V gene is TRBV11-2, the J gene TRBJ2-7, with 9 bases matching TRBD1. J was trimmed by 7 bases and V by 4 bases; bases with no gene match: 8. This CDR3 has 14 amino acids. CDR1 and CDR2 from the germline V gene are SGHAT and FQNNGV. The CDR3 here is CASSYGQGTGEQYF. As DNA, the CDR3 is TGTGCCAGCAGCTATGGACAGGGGACGGGGGAGCAGTACTTC.

The chain recombines TRBV7-2 with TRBJ1-3; D uncertain. Looked up from germline, CDR1 is SGHTA and CDR2 is FQGNSA. The CDR3 is 12 residues long. Trimming pared 6 bases from V and 4 bases from J, leaving 7 bases between. The CDR3 region has the DNA TGTGCCAGCAGTCAACCCGGAAACACCATATATTTT. Encoded protein: CASSQPGNTIYF. Looking up the rest from reference TRBV7-2 and TRBJ1-3 gives the full variable domain: GAGVSQSPSNKVTEKGKDVELRCDPISGHTALYWYRQSLGQGLEFLIYFQGNSAPDKSGLPSDRFSAERTGGSVSTLTIQRTQQEDSAVYLCASSQPGNTIYFGEGSWLTVV.

With regard to this clone: A junction boundary mismatches the germline segment, possibly from a read error. The chain carries TRBV7-7 and TRBJ2-6; the D gene is possibly TRBD2 (5 bases). Germline-derived CDR1 and CDR2 are SSHAT and FNYEAQ (reference sequence). The CDR3 extends over 18 amino acids. CDR3 bases: TGTGCTAGCAGCTTACCCCGGGGTCTCGATTCTGGGGCCAACGTCCTGACTTTC. Its protein is CASSLPRGLDSGANVLTF.

The chain is built from TRBV7-9 and TRBJ1-1; D remains unclear. This CDR3 has 15 residues. Germline CDR1 reads SEHNR; CDR2 reads FQNEAQ (reference sequence). Trimming cost V 2 bases and J 1 base, with 11 bases left between them. CDR3 in DNA: TGTGCCAGCAGCTTACTGCAGATAGGGAACACTGAAGCTTTCTTT. Amino acids: CASSLLQIGNTEAFF.

This clone has a handful of counts. A read error may produce the germline difference seen at one junction end. The chain joins TRBV7-7 to TRBJ2-1, with D possibly being TRBD2 (6 bases). The CDR3 spans 13 residues. Germline assignment: CDR1 SSHAT and CDR2 FNYEAQ (reference sequence). In nucleotides, the CDR3 is TGTGCTAGCAGCCCGTCCGGGGGAAGGAAGCAGTTCTTC. Its protein product is CASSPSGGRKQFF.

As concerns this clone: Other DNA sequences in this specimen translate into the identical CDR3. The V and J genes are TRBV5-1 and TRBJ2-3; the D is unclear. The ends were cut back, 2 bases at V and 1 base at J, with 5 bases in the middle. Germline V lookup: CDR1 SGHRS, CDR2 YFSETQ. The CDR3 length is 13 residues. The CDR3 is CASSFGGTDTQYF. DNA of the CDR3: TGCGCCAGCAGCTTTGGAGGCACAGATACGCAGTATTTT. The variable domain in full, with the rest retrieved from reference TRBV5-1 and TRBJ2-3, is KAGVTQTPRYLIKTRGQQVTLSCSPISGHRSVSWYQQTPGQGLQFLFEYFSETQRNKGNFPGRFSGRQFSNSRSEMNVSTLELGDSALYLCASSFGGTDTQYFGPGTRLTVL.

V is TRBV10-3 and J is TRBJ2-5, with 9 nucleotides matching TRBD2. J lost 8 bases, V lost 4 bases, and 14 bases had no gene match. The CDR3 length is 16 residues. The germline CDR1 and CDR2 sequences are ENHRY and SYGVKD. In DNA form, the CDR3 reads TGTGCCATCAGTGGCCTGAGGGCGGGAGGGCTAGGAACCCAGTACTTC. Its translation is CAISGLRAGGLGTQYF.

This chain uses TRBV29-1 with TRBJ1-2, with D tentatively TRBD1 (5 bases). Trimming left V 5 bases short and J 4 bases short, with 14 bases between. Germline values: CDR1 SQVTM, CDR2 ANQGSEA. This CDR3 spans 13 amino acids. CDR3 in amino acids: CSVQRGTGYGYTF. The CDR3, as DNA: TGCAGCGTTCAACGGGGCACAGGCTATGGCTACACCTTC.

V gene TRBV9 combines with J gene TRBJ1-2; no clear D. V gave up 0 bases and J gave up 6 bases, with 15 bases separating them. Germline CDR1 reads SGDLS; CDR2 reads YYNGEE. The CDR3 contains 15 residues. The CDR3 DNA is TGTGCCAGCAGCGTAGAGGTTTGGGGTAATGATGGCTACACCTTC. Its protein product is CASSVEVWGNDGYTF.

This rearrangement joins TRBV19 to TRBJ2-7; TRBD1 matches 12 bases. V was pared by 8 bases and J by 4 bases, with 9 bases of the junction left unmatched. This CDR3 region has 15 residues. Germline-derived CDR1 and CDR2 are LNHDA and SQIVND (reference sequence). The DNA for the CDR3 is TGTGCCAGTGACTCCGGGACAGGGGGCCGGTACGAGCAGTACTTC. It encodes CASDSGTGGRYEQYF.

For this clone: This sample also contains other DNA sequences that code for the same CDR3. The V gene is TRBV30, the J gene TRBJ2-7; a possible D gene is TRBD2 (5 bases). The CDR3 is 12 amino acids. CDR1 is GTSNPN and CDR2 is SVGIG in the germline V gene (reference sequence). The V gene lost 0 bases and the J gene lost 3 bases, with 6 bases spanning the gap. The CDR3 spells CAWSVGSYEQYF. The CDR3, as DNA: TGTGCCTGGAGTGTTGGGAGCTACGAGCAGTACTTC.

This clone has only a few counts. The chain joins TRBV9 to TRBJ1-5; D might be TRBD1 (5 bases). The germline V gene has CDR1 SGDLS and CDR2 YYNGEE. V was clipped by 3 bases and J by 2 bases, with 9 bases between them. The CDR3 contains 14 residues. The CDR3 loop is CASSAGIGNQPQHF. The CDR3 bases are TGTGCCAGCAGCGCAGGGATTGGCAATCAGCCCCAGCATTTT.

J is TRBJ1-1 and V is TRBV28; D might be TRBD1 (5 bases). Germline V lookup: CDR1 MDHEN, CDR2 SYDVKM. The CDR3 contains 14 residues. Trimming pared 7 bases from V and 0 bases from J, leaving 12 bases between. CDR3 DNA sequence: TGTGCCAGCATTCTGGCAGGGTTGAACACTGAAGCTTTCTTT. Translation gives CASILAGLNTEAFF.

Many counts were recorded for this clone. The chain recombines TRBV6-1 with TRBJ2-3, with D perhaps given as TRBD1 or TRBD2 (6 bases each). CDR1 and CDR2 from the germline V gene are MNHNS and SASEGT. With 7 bases removed from V and 4 bases from J, the gap between germline ends came to 18 bases. The CDR3 loop spans 15 amino acids. The CDR3 region has the DNA TGTGCCAGCACATCGGGGGCTGTGAGGGCAGATACGCAGTATTTT. It specifies CASTSGAVRADTQYF.

This clone was seen only once. The chain carries TRBV4-2 and TRBJ2-3; 8 bases agree with TRBD1. There are 16 residues in the CDR3. Germline trimming cut 1 base from V and 1 base from J; bases unmatched to any gene: 4. Germline-derived CDR1 and CDR2 are LGHNA and YNFKEQ. The CDR3 region is CASSQVPGGGTDTQYF. The CDR3, as DNA: TGTGCCAGCAGCCAAGTACCAGGGGGCGGCACAGATACGCAGTATTTT.

The chain employs TRBV18 and TRBJ1-4; D gene uncertain. Germline lookup yields CDR1 KGHSH and CDR2 LQKENI. V shed 1 base and J shed 0 bases, with 3 bases lying between them. The CDR3 loop spans 14 amino acids. CDR3 in DNA: TGTGCCAGCTCACCACTTGCAACTAATGAAAAACTGTTTTTT. It encodes CASSPLATNEKLFF. Complete variable domain (other parts from reference TRBV18 and TRBJ1-4): NAGVMQNPRHLVRRRGQEARLRCSPMKGHSHVYWYRQLPEEGLKFMVYLQKENIIDESGMPKERFSAEFPKEGPSILRIQQVVRGDSAAYFCASSPLATNEKLFFGSGTQLSVL.

The V gene is TRBV15, the J gene TRBJ1-2; 9 bases agree with TRBD1. After removal of 3 bases from V and 4 bases from J, the junction contained 3 bases not matched to a gene. CDR1 is LNHNV and CDR2 is YYDKDF in the germline V gene (reference sequence). The CDR3 is 14 residues long. The CDR3 DNA reads as TGTGCCACCAGCAGGGACAGGGGTAGCTATGGCTACACCTTC. As protein: CATSRDRGSYGYTF. The complete variable domain, with remaining parts taken from reference TRBV15 and TRBJ1-2, reads DAMVIQNPRYQVTQFGKPVTLSCSQTLNHNVMYWYQQKSSQAPKLLFHYYDKDFNNEADTPDNFQSRRPNTSFCFLDIRSPGLGDTAMYLCATSRDRGSYGYTFGSGTRLTVV.

This clone has just a few counts. The V call is TRBV5-8, the J call TRBJ2-7; a possible D gene is TRBD1 (6 bases). The V and J ends lost 2 bases and 0 bases respectively, with 12 bases between them. This CDR3 contains 15 residues. Per germline, CDR1 SGHTS and CDR2 YDEGEE. CDR3 sequence: CASSFTGRSSYEQYF. The CDR3 region has the DNA TGTGCCAGCAGCTTTACAGGGCGGAGCTCCTACGAGCAGTACTTC.

The V and J genes are TRBV2 and TRBJ1-3; possible D gene TRBD1, 5 bases. CDR1 is SNHLY, CDR2 FYNNEI, per germline. V lost 7 bases, J lost 0 bases, and 10 bases lay in between. This CDR3 is built from 14 residues. The CDR3 coding sequence is TGTGCCAGCACCAGGGCCGTCTCTGGAAACACCATATATTTT. Translating it yields CASTRAVSGNTIYF.